These T cell receptor beta chains were read from a single sample in a study of shared clonotypes between healthy human individuals. Only in-frame clones appear in the TCRdb table, and some are missing; sequencing was by immunoSEQ multiplex PCR. This sample yields nearly 750,000 clones, of which 72% are seen a single time; around 1.8% belongs to the top ten. The sequencing input was memory CD4+ T cells sorted from blood. These receptor sequences come from a woman aged 25 to 45 in good health. The CDR3 runs from the conserved cysteine through the conserved F or W. A D gene is named only where the DNA matches it firmly. Not every row has a clone size; where given, it reads once, few, many or a size class.

j_call d_call v_call clone_size cdr3_nt cdr3_aa
TRBJ2-3 NA TRBV2 few TGTGCCATCCGGGGAGCGGGAGATACGCAGTATTTT CAIRGAGDTQYF
TRBJ1-3 TRBD1 TRBV10-3 NA TGTGCCATCAGTAACAGGGGGCCTGGAAACACCATATATTTT CAISNRGPGNTIYF
TRBJ1-2 NA TRBV2 NA TGTGCCAGCAGGACGTTGACCAGGGGTCCCCATGGCTACACCTTC CASRTLTRGPHGYTF
TRBJ2-1 TRBD1 TRBV29-1 medium-sized TGCAGCATGGACAGGGGGGTATCCTACAATGAGCAGTTCTTC CSMDRGVSYNEQFF
TRBJ1-2 TRBD1 TRBV18 NA TGTGCCAGCTCTTCAGGGGGCGACTATGGCTACACCTTC CASSSGGDYGYTF
TRBJ2-2 NA TRBV2 NA TGTGCCAGCGGTAGGACAGACAACACCGGGGAGCTGTTTTTT CASGRTDNTGELFF
TRBJ2-1 TRBD2 TRBV19 once TGTGCCAGTACCGCTAGCGGATACAATGAGCAGTTCTTC CASTASGYNEQFF
TRBJ1-1 NA TRBV12-5 NA TGTGCTAGTGGCTCCGGGGGTAGGGCTGAAGCTTTCTTT CASGSGGRAEAFF
TRBJ2-7 TRBD1 TRBV25-1 NA TGTGCCAGCAGTGAACAGGACAGGTACTACGAGCAGTACTTC CASSEQDRYYEQYF
TRBJ1-1 NA TRBV19 NA TGTGCCAGTAGTACCAGGGTGGACACTGAAGCTTTCTTT CASSTRVDTEAFF
TRBJ2-7 NA TRBV28 NA TGTGCCAGCAGTCCGGCTTGGGACTACGAGCAGTACTTC CASSPAWDYEQYF
TRBJ2-7 NA TRBV28 NA TGTGCCAACGCGAGAGGTTTGGGCTACGAGCAGTACTTC CANARGLGYEQYF
TRBJ1-1 TRBD1 TRBV5-4 few TGTGCCAGCAGCGCGGGACAGGGGGAGGACATGACTGAAGCTTTCTTT CASSAGQGEDMTEAFF
TRBJ2-5 NA TRBV11-3 once TGTGCCAGCAGCTTATCCCGGGGAGTGGAGACCCAGTACTTC CASSLSRGVETQYF
TRBJ2-2 TRBD2 TRBV5-1 NA TGCGCCAGCAGCTTCCTAGCGGGATACGGGGAGCTGTTTTTT CASSFLAGYGELFF
TRBJ2-1 NA TRBV7-2 NA TGTGCCAGCAGCCGCAGGGGCGCGACCATCAATGAGCAGTTCTTC CASSRRGATINEQFF
TRBJ2-1 NA TRBV29-1 NA TGCAGCGTTGAAGTGACTACTTCGAGATCCTACAATGAGCAGTTCTTC CSVEVTTSRSYNEQFF
TRBJ2-3 NA TRBV11-2 NA TGTGCCAGCAGCACCAACTTCGTGGCGGCCGCCTGGACAGATACGCAGTATTTT CASSTNFVAAAWTDTQYF
TRBJ2-7 TRBD2 TRBV5-1 NA TGCGCCAGCAGCCCGGGACCGGGGGGATACGAGCAGTACTTC CASSPGPGGYEQYF
TRBJ1-5 NA TRBV2 NA TGTGCCAGCAGTGGCCGCAGGGGTGGCACTCAGCCCCAGCATTTT CASSGRRGGTQPQHF
TRBJ2-3 NA TRBV19 NA TGTGCCAGTAGTATAGACCGGACCGGTACGCAGTATTTT CASSIDRTGTQYF
TRBJ2-3 NA TRBV6-1 NA TGTGCCAGCAGTGTCACGGGAAACACAGATACGCAGTATTTT CASSVTGNTDTQYF
TRBJ2-7 TRBD2 TRBV5-6 NA TGTGCCAGCACCCTTACCGGGACTAGCCTTTACGAGCAGTACTTC CASTLTGTSLYEQYF
TRBJ1-1 TRBD1 TRBV28 NA TGTGCCAGCAGTGTACGACAGGGGACGGGGAACACTGAAGCTTTCTTT CASSVRQGTGNTEAFF
TRBJ1-4 NA TRBV6-5 NA TGTGCCAGCAGTTCAGGACAGAGTCTGTTTTTT CASSSGQSLFF
TRBJ2-1 TRBD1 TRBV7-3 NA TGTGCCAGCAGCCAGACAGGGGGGTCCTACAATGAGCAGTTCTTC CASSQTGGSYNEQFF
TRBJ1-2 NA TRBV19 NA TGTGCCAGTAGTGATTGGGACCGCGCACTCGACTATGGCTACACCTTC CASSDWDRALDYGYTF
TRBJ2-1 NA TRBV6-6 few TGTGCCAGCGGACCGGCCAGGGACGGGACCTACAATGAGCAGTTCTTC CASGPARDGTYNEQFF
TRBJ1-1 NA TRBV4-1 NA TGCGCCAGCAGCCCCGGGACTGCGAACACTGAAGCTTTCTTT CASSPGTANTEAFF